This T cell receptor beta chain was recovered during a study of OX40 agonist ivuxolimab in advanced cancers. Study-wide results and caveats: By week 6 at 0.1 to 3.0 mg/kg, blood CD4+ and CD8+ T cells had expanded clonally.

This CDR3 has 16 amino acids. The germline V gene has CDR1 SGDLS and CDR2 YYNGEE. Deletions cut 0 bases from V and 0 bases from J, with 10 bases between. Only in-frame clones appear in the TCRdb table, and some are missing; sequencing was by immunoSEQ multiplex PCR. The table includes 46,000 or so clones, around 86% detected once. Points on this clone: The antigen is not known.

The V call is TRBV9, the J call TRBJ1-5, with D unclear. The sequence came from an adult with an advanced solid tumor such as melanoma, head and neck, liver or kidney cancer. The input for sequencing was CD4+ or CD8+ T cells sorted from blood, taken in a trial of the OX40 agonist ivuxolimab. The CDR3 region is CASSVGHGYSNQPQHF. CDR3 sequence (DNA): TGTGCCAGCAGCGTAGGTCACGGTTATAGCAATCAGCCCCAGCATTTT.